The rows below give T cell receptor beta chains drawn from one sample of a study of cytomegalovirus exposure and HLA in healthy donors. Using immunoSEQ multiplex PCR, the repertoire was profiled, and TCRdb retains in-frame clones only, with some absent. This table holds under 200,000 clones, roughly four fifths found once. Source material: PBMCs. These receptors were obtained from a woman under 30 in good health and CMV-seronegative. CDR3s include the opening cysteine and the closing phenylalanine or tryptophan. The D gene is left open where the match is weak. Not all rows give a size; the values are once, few, many and, for expanded clones, a class.

cdr3_nt | cdr3_aa | v_call | clone_size | j_call | d_call
TGTGCCAGCAGCCAAGGGGGGGTGGTAGCTTTCTTT | CASSQGGVVAFF | TRBV14 | NA | TRBJ1-1 | NA
TGTGCCAGCAGTCCCCAGACCAACGTCCTGACTTTC | CASSPQTNVLTF | TRBV6-6 | NA | TRBJ2-6 | NA
TGTGCCACAGGGGACAGGATGAGCACAGATACGCAGTATTTT | CATGDRMSTDTQYF | TRBV19 | NA | TRBJ2-3 | TRBD1
TGTGCCAGCAGTGACCTCAGGACAGCTGCTTACTACGAGCAGTACTTC | CASSDLRTAAYYEQYF | TRBV2 | NA | TRBJ2-7 | NA
TGTGCCTGGAGTGAACAGGAAAGTCAGCCCCAGCATTTT | CAWSEQESQPQHF | TRBV30 | NA | TRBJ1-5 | NA
TGTGCCTGGAGCGACCTACTAGCGGGAGAATACAATGAGCAGTTCTTC | CAWSDLLAGEYNEQFF | TRBV30 | NA | TRBJ2-1 | TRBD2
TGTGCCAGCAGCTCCCGGGACAGCTCTCCAGCGGGAGCTTTCTTT | CASSSRDSSPAGAFF | TRBV7-9 | NA | TRBJ1-1 | TRBD1
TGTGCCAGCAAACAGGGAGGGCGGTATGGCTACACCTTC | CASKQGGRYGYTF | TRBV2 | NA | TRBJ1-2 | NA
TGTGCCAGCAGGGCTGATCCCTCAGAGACCCAGTACTTC | CASRADPSETQYF | TRBV2 | NA | TRBJ2-5 | NA
TGTGCCACCAATACAATTAGCGGTGCCAATGAGCAGTTCTTC | CATNTISGANEQFF | TRBV27 | NA | TRBJ2-1 | NA
TGTGCCAGCAGCTTTGACAGGGGGCCGGTGGATAGCAATCAGCCCCAGCATTTT | CASSFDRGPVDSNQPQHF | TRBV7-9 | NA | TRBJ1-5 | TRBD1
TGTGCCAGCAGCCGGGCGGGGGAGGCCAACTTCAATGAGCAGTTCTTC | CASSRAGEANFNEQFF | TRBV5-4 | few | TRBJ2-1 | TRBD2
TGTGCCAGCAGCTTAACAGGGGACTTATATAATTCACCCCTCCACTTT | CASSLTGDLYNSPLHF | TRBV7-9 | NA | TRBJ1-6 | TRBD1
TGTGCCAGCAGTTTGGGGCAGGGGACTGAAGCTTTCTTT | CASSLGQGTEAFF | TRBV28 | NA | TRBJ1-1 | NA
TGTGCCAGCTCACAACCGGGACAGGGCCCTCTTGGGGCCAACGTCCTGACTTTC | CASSQPGQGPLGANVLTF | TRBV18 | few | TRBJ2-6 | TRBD1
TGTGCCAGCAGCTTGCCAAACAATCAGCCCCAGCATTTT | CASSLPNNQPQHF | TRBV5-6 | NA | TRBJ1-5 | NA
TGCGCCAGCAGCCAAGGGACAGGGGGCGTTCTTCTCGAGCAGTACTTC | CASSQGTGGVLLEQYF | TRBV4-1 | few | TRBJ2-7 | TRBD1
TGTGCCAGCAGTGAAGCCCCTCCTAGCGGGAGCCACAATGAGCAGTTCTTC | CASSEAPPSGSHNEQFF | TRBV6-1 | few | TRBJ2-1 | TRBD2
TGTGCCAGCAGCTCAGGGGCGCTTGGAAACACCATATATTTT | CASSSGALGNTIYF | TRBV2 | few | TRBJ1-3 | NA
TGTGCCAGCAGGGCGACTCAGAGCTCCTACAATGAGCAGTTCTTC | CASRATQSSYNEQFF | TRBV13 | NA | TRBJ2-1 | NA
TGTGCCAGCAGCCAAGCGACTAGCATCACCGGGGAGCTGTTTTTT | CASSQATSITGELFF | TRBV11-2 | NA | TRBJ2-2 | TRBD2
TGTGCCACCAGCAGAGGGGCAGGGGTGAACATTCAGTACTTC | CATSRGAGVNIQYF | TRBV15 | NA | TRBJ2-4 | NA
TGTGCCAGCACCACAGGGGGGTTTGAGGCCCAGTACTTC | CASTTGGFEAQYF | TRBV21-1 | NA | TRBJ2-5 | NA
TGTGCCAGCAGCTTATCGGGACAGCCTAATGAGCAGTTCTTC | CASSLSGQPNEQFF | TRBV11-2 | NA | TRBJ2-1 | TRBD1